The entry below gives a single T cell receptor (beta chain) sequence along with its context. The germline CDR1 and CDR2 sequences are SGHNT and YYREEE (reference sequence). V shed 4 bases and J 4 bases; nucleotides not matched to a gene: 3. CDR3 length: 14 residues. The record originates from a study of blood T cell repertoires in COVID-19. At the level of the study: The United States, Italy and Spain were the sources of the acute and convalescent COVID-19 samples. T cells, B-cell-depleted T cells, or PBMCs supplied cDNA or gDNA.

Study processing details: Using reference gene primer amplification, nucleated cell counts were estimated. Produced via immunoSEQ multiplex PCR; TCRdb's table is partial and in-frame only. V and J calls plus clone size are reproduced from that table; the DNA served to infer D and trimming. The data contain about 61,000 clones, roughly 90% of them seen just once; the ten biggest clones take up 3.9%. The sequenced sample was peripheral blood. This TCR came from a human donor in a cohort sampled during active COVID-19. V usage is TRBV5-4 and J usage is TRBJ1-1; 11 bases are a match to TRBD1. The CDR3 sequence: CASSGTGGSTEAFF. As DNA, the CDR3 is TGTGCCAGCAGCGGGACAGGGGGAAGCACTGAAGCTTTCTTT.